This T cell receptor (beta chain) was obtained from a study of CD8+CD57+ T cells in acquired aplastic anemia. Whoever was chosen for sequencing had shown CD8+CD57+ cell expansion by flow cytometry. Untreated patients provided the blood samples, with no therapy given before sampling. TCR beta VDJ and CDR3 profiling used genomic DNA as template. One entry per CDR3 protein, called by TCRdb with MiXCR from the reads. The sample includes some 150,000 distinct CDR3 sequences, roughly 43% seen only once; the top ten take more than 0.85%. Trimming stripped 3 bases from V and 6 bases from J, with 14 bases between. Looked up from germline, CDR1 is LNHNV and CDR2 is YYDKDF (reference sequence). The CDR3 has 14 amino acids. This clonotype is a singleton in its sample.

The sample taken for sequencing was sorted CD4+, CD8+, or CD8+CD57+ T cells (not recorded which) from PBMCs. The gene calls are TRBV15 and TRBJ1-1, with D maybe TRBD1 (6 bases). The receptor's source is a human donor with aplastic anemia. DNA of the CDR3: TGTGCCACCAGCAGTCCTGTGGGGGCAGCTGAAGCTTTCTTT. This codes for CATSSPVGAAEAFF.